Below are 26 T cell receptor beta chains sequenced from a single sample in a study of post-analysis software for immune sequencing data. General study points: When patients were compared with controls, 4 or 5 TRBV segments were more frequent, TRBV5-6, TRBV5-1 and TRBV20-1 among them.

Incorporated into the TCR beta cDNA libraries were unique molecular identifiers, which served to reduce PCR and sequencing biases. TCRdb independently ran MiXCR on the PCR reads; one entry per CDR3 protein. The repertoire holds some 800,000 distinct CDR3 sequences, with about 45% as singletons. These TCRs are of unknown antigen specificity. Specimen: blood. The receptor source for this set is a girl aged 5 to 17 with multiple sclerosis.

The V call is TRBV20-1, the J call TRBJ2-6, with a tentative D call TRBD1 (5 bases). The CDR3 is made up of 19 amino acids. V was trimmed by 3 bases and J by 2 bases, leaving 23 bases between them. Per the germline V gene, CDR1 is DFQATT and CDR2 is SNEGSKA (reference sequence). This chain's CDR3 is CSARIVGQGWAPGANVLTF. The CDR3 bases are TGCAGTGCTAGGATCGTGGGGCAAGGGTGGGCTCCTGGGGCCAACGTCCTGACTTTC.

The rearrangement links TRBV20-1 to TRBJ1-5; D is unresolved. The V gene's germline CDR1 is DFQATT and CDR2 SNEGSKA (reference sequence). The CDR3 is 12 amino acids. Trimming removed 1 base from V and 9 bases from J, with 10 bases in between. In DNA form, the CDR3 reads TGCAGTGCTAGAGGAACCCCAGGGCCCCAGCATTTT. Amino acids: CSARGTPGPQHF.

This clonotype was observed a single time. The V and J genes are TRBV4-2 and TRBJ1-1; 8 bases align to TRBD1. From germline, CDR1 is LGHNA and CDR2 YNFKEQ. The CDR3 consists of 15 residues. V gave up 4 bases and J gave up 3 bases; unmatched junction bases: 7. The CDR3 DNA is TGTGCCAGCAGCCCCACCGGGACAGGAGACACTGAAGCTTTCTTT. Translating it yields CASSPTGTGDTEAFF.

The J gene is TRBJ2-7, the V gene TRBV3-1; a possible D gene is TRBD2 (6 bases). CDR3 size: 14 residues. Germline values: CDR1 LGHDT, CDR2 YNNKEL (reference sequence). Trimming took off 1 base at V and 9 bases at J, with 16 bases between the two ends. The CDR3 coding sequence is TGTGCCAGCAGCCAAGGAACTAGCTCTCCTCGGCAGTACTTC. Translating it yields CASSQGTSSPRQYF.

The gene calls are TRBV6-5 and TRBJ1-6; D gene unclear. The CDR3 extends over 16 amino acids. The germline V gene encodes CDR1 MNHEY and CDR2 SVGAGI. Trimming pared 6 bases from V and 7 bases from J, leaving 19 bases between. In nucleotides, the CDR3 is TGTGCCAGCAGCCTAATTCAGGCTGCGGGAAATTCACCCCTCCACTTT. It yields the protein CASSLIQAAGNSPLHF.

The chain is built from TRBV4-1 and TRBJ1-5; unclear D gene. This CDR3 has 15 residues. V lost 4 bases and J lost 1, with 11 bases in between. Germline CDR1 is MGHRA and CDR2 is YSYEKL. The CDR3 nucleotides read TGCGCCAGCAGCCCCACGCCGGGAAGCAATCAGCCCCAGCATTTT. This translates into CASSPTPGSNQPQHF.

The chain carries TRBV28 and TRBJ2-1; 11 bases line up with TRBD2. The V segment lost 7 bases and the J segment 3 bases; nucleotides outside the gene matches: 5. Germline V gene sequence: CDR1 MDHEN, CDR2 SYDVKM. The CDR3 totals 15 residues. The CDR3 DNA sequence: TGTGCCAGCACCTTAGCGGGAGGGGACTACAATGAGCAGTTCTTC. It specifies CASTLAGGDYNEQFF. Variable domain in full (rest from reference TRBV28 and TRBJ2-1): DVKVTQSSRYLVKRTGEKVFLECVQDMDHENMFWYRQDPGLGLRLIYFSYDVKMKEKGDIPEGYSVSREKKERFSLILESASTNQTSMYLCASTLAGGDYNEQFFGPGTRLTVL.

The chain has TRBV24-1 and TRBJ2-1, with D maybe TRBD2 (7 bases). Germline lookup yields CDR1 KGHDR and CDR2 SFDVKD. The V and J ends lost 9 bases and 8 bases respectively, with 19 bases between them. This CDR3 is 14 amino acids long. The CDR3 DNA follows: TGTGCCACCCGGGGGGCCACGGGGTCCGATGAGCAGTTCTTC. Protein sequence: CATRGATGSDEQFF.

CDR3 sequence (DNA): TGTGCCTGGAGTGTACAAGAGTTTTCGGATAGCACAGATACGCAGTATTTT. Its translation is CAWSVQEFSDSTDTQYF. The J gene is TRBJ2-3, the V gene TRBV30; D unresolved. V was pared by 0 bases and J by 0 bases, with 16 bases between. The germline V gene has CDR1 GTSNPN and CDR2 SVGIG (reference sequence). CDR3 size: 17 residues.

This rearrangement joins TRBV6-1 to TRBJ2-3, with a weak D call TRBD2 (6 bases). Trimming removed 4 bases from V and 4 bases from J, with 15 bases in between. Germline-derived CDR1 and CDR2 are MNHNS and SASEGT. There are 15 residues in the CDR3. CDR3 bases: TGTGCCAGCAGTGGGGGACTCCTAGACTCAGATACGCAGTATTTT. This gives the protein CASSGGLLDSDTQYF.

The chain combines TRBV5-6 with TRBJ2-7; TRBD1 matches at 10 bases. From germline, CDR1 is SGHDT and CDR2 YYEEEE. This CDR3 is built from 14 residues. The V segment lost 3 bases and the J segment 9 bases; nucleotides outside the gene matches: 9. CDR3 in DNA: TGTGCCAGCAGCTCTGGGGGACAGGGGACGGGGCAGTACTTC. As protein: CASSSGGQGTGQYF.

This clonotype was counted ten times or more. The chain is built from TRBV20-1 and TRBJ1-2; a possible D gene is TRBD1 (6 bases). The germline V gene has CDR1 DFQATT and CDR2 SNEGSKA (reference sequence). This CDR3 spans 13 amino acids. Trimming took off 4 bases at V and 0 bases at J, with 9 bases between the two ends. The CDR3 DNA reads TGCAGTGCTACAGGGGCTACTAACTATGGCTACACCTTC. The encoded protein is CSATGATNYGYTF.

A word on this clonotype: The junction departs from the called germline gene at one end, perhaps through a read error. This sequence joins TRBV20-1 and TRBJ2-5; D not resolved. This CDR3 is built from 14 residues. Germline V gives CDR1 DFQATT, CDR2 SNEGSKA (reference sequence). The CDR3 sequence is CSAVRIRNQETQYF. The CDR3 nucleotides read TGTAGTGCTGTCCGAATTCGGAACCAAGAGACCCAGTACTTC.

The chain links TRBV5-6 to TRBJ2-7; TRBD1 is a possible D gene (5 bases). V lost 1 base, J lost 1 base, and 18 bases lay in between. CDR1 is SGHDT and CDR2 is YYEEEE in the germline V gene. This CDR3 has 17 amino acids. CDR3 coding DNA: TGTGCCAGCAGCTTGCCCCAGGGCTATGAGAGTTCCTACGAGCAGTACTTC. Encoded protein: CASSLPQGYESSYEQYF.

The chain couples TRBV29-1 to TRBJ2-1; D is possibly TRBD1 (6 bases). V was trimmed by 3 bases and J by 2 bases, leaving 20 bases between them. The CDR3 spans 17 residues. From germline, CDR1 is SQVTM and CDR2 ANQGSEA. This CDR3 reads CSVEGPPQGPTYNEQFF. CDR3 in DNA: TGCAGCGTTGAGGGCCCACCGCAGGGGCCCACCTACAATGAGCAGTTCTTC.

CDR3 DNA: TGTGCCAGCAGCGCCTATTTACCGGGACAGGGTCGTTTCGATTCACCCCTCCACTTT. Translation: CASSAYLPGQGRFDSPLHF. This chain connects TRBV12-3 or TRBV12-4 to TRBJ1-6; 9 bases fit TRBD1. Trimming took 6 bases from V and 8 from J; bases not matched to a gene: 20. CDR3 length: 19 residues.

The CDR3 region has the DNA TGTGCCAGCAGTTACTTCAGGAGCAATGAGCAGTTCTTC. Translating gives CASSYFRSNEQFF. This rearrangement joins TRBV6-5 to TRBJ2-1; D ambiguous. Deletions cut 1 base from V and 6 bases from J, with 7 bases between. This CDR3 has 13 amino acids. Germline V gives CDR1 MNHEY, CDR2 SVGAGI.

The rearrangement links TRBV6-1 to TRBJ2-7; 9 nucleotides match TRBD2. Trimming cost V 2 bases and J 4 bases; bases outside gene matches: 18. Germline loops: CDR1 MNHNS, CDR2 SASEGT. There are 19 residues in the CDR3. This CDR3 is CASSERSPGAGTSKYEQYF. Written as DNA, the CDR3 is TGTGCCAGCAGTGAACGATCCCCGGGGGCCGGGACTAGCAAATACGAGCAGTACTTC.

The chain links TRBV7-9 to TRBJ1-2; D ambiguous. CDR1 and CDR2 (germline): SEHNR, FQNEAQ (reference sequence). CDR3 length equals 12 residues. The germline V and J ends were trimmed by 1 base and 12 bases, with 12 bases remaining between them. The CDR3 region is CASSLGGRQNTF. In DNA form, the CDR3 reads TGTGCCAGCAGCTTAGGAGGCCGCCAGAACACCTTC.

The CDR3 here is CASSEMARVGEQYF. The CDR3 nucleotides are TGTGCCAGCAGTGAAATGGCCCGGGTTGGGGAGCAGTACTTC. This chain uses TRBV2 with TRBJ2-7; no clear D. CDR1 is SNHLY, CDR2 FYNNEI, per germline. V was pared by 2 bases and J by 7 bases, with 15 bases between. This CDR3 has 14 residues.

The chain uses TRBV12-3 or TRBV12-4 and TRBJ2-7; D might be TRBD1 or TRBD2, each matching 5 bases. The CDR3 covers 15 residues. V lost 1 base and J 7 bases, leaving 17 bases between the germline ends. The CDR3 protein is CASSLVASTEGEQYF. CDR3 bases: TGTGCCAGCAGTTTAGTGGCTAGCACCGAGGGGGAGCAGTACTTC.

The chain uses TRBV5-1 and TRBJ2-5; D might be TRBD2 (6 bases). CDR1 is SGHRS and CDR2 is YFSETQ in the germline V gene. The length of the CDR3 is 17 residues. The germline V and J ends were trimmed by 0 bases and 3 bases, with 18 bases remaining between them. CDR3 region: CASSLAAGRRGEETQYF. CDR3 sequence (DNA): TGCGCCAGCAGCTTGGCGGCAGGGCGGCGGGGAGAAGAGACCCAGTACTTC.

This chain uses TRBV7-3 with TRBJ2-3, with 8 nucleotides matching TRBD2. The CDR3 has 16 residues. V lost 3 bases to trimming and J lost 1 base; unmatched junction nucleotides: 6. Germline V gene sequence: CDR1 SGHTA, CDR2 FQGTGA. The CDR3 here is CASSLTVTSGTDTQYF. DNA of the CDR3: TGTGCCAGCAGCTTGACAGTGACTAGCGGCACAGATACGCAGTATTTT.

The V and J genes are TRBV27 and TRBJ2-5; TRBD2 matches at 7 bases. The DNA matches TRBJ2-7 better at its end, which makes the J call doubtful. Germline V lookup: CDR1 MNHEY, CDR2 SMNVEV (reference sequence). CDR3 length equals 13 residues. The CDR3 here is CASSQMGLNEQYF. CDR3 DNA: TGTGCCAGCAGTCAAATGGGACTAAACGAGCAGTACTTC.

This clonotype was observed a few times. CDR3 nucleotide sequence: TGCAGCGTTGAAGCCGGGACGGCCGAGGAGACCCAGTACTTC. Translating it yields CSVEAGTAEETQYF. The chain has TRBV29-1 and TRBJ2-5, with D perhaps assigned TRBD1 or TRBD2 (5 bases each). CDR1 and CDR2 (germline): SQVTM, ANQGSEA. V was shortened by 1 base and J by 5 bases, with 14 bases between the two germline ends. The CDR3 covers 14 residues. The variable domain in full, with the rest retrieved from reference TRBV29-1 and TRBJ2-5, is SAVISQKPSRDICQRGTSLTIQCQVDSQVTMMFWYRQQPGQSLTLIATANQGSEATYESGFVIDKFPISRPNLTFSTLTVSNMSPEDSSIYLCSVEAGTAEETQYFGPGTRLLVL.

The genes are TRBV5-6 and TRBJ2-7; TRBD1 agrees at 7 bases. The germline gives CDR1 SGHDT, CDR2 YYEEEE. V was clipped by 4 bases and J by 2 bases; unmatched bases: 6. CDR3 length: 14 residues. CDR3 bases: TGTGCCAGCAGCCGTGGACAGGACCCCTACGAGCAGTACTTC. Protein: CASSRGQDPYEQYF.